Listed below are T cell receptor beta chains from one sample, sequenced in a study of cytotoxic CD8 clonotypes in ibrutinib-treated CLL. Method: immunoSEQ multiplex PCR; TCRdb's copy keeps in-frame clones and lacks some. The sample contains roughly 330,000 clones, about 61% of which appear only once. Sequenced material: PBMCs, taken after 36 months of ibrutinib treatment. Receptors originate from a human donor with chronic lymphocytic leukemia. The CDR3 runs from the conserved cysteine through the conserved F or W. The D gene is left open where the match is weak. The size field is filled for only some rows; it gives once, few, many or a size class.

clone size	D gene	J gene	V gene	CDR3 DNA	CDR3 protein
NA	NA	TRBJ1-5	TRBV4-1	TGCGCCAGCAGCCCGAGAGAAGGGACTAAGCCCCAGCATTTT	CASSPREGTKPQHF
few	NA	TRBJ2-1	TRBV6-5	TGTGCCAGCAGTTACTCGGGCCTTGAGCAGTTCTTC	CASSYSGLEQFF
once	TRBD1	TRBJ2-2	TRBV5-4	TGTGCCAGCACACGGGGACAGCATAAGACCGGGGAGCTGTTTTTT	CASTRGQHKTGELFF
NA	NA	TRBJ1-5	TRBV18	TGTGCCAGCTCACCAGCTCGAATAGTGGGGACCGCGTGGCCCCAGCATTTT	CASSPARIVGTAWPQHF
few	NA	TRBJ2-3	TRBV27	TGTGCCAGCAGGAGGGGTCCCGATACGCAGTATTTT	CASRRGPDTQYF
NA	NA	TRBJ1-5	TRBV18	TGTGCCAGCTCCCCTACTGGAGGGGCCAGGGTTCAGCCCCAGCATTTT	CASSPTGGARVQPQHF
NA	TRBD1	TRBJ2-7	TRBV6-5	TGTGCCAGCAGATCACACACAGGGGACTACGAGCAGTACTTC	CASRSHTGDYEQYF
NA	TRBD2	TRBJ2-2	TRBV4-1	TGCGCCAGCAGCCAAAGACTAGCGGGGAACACCGGGGAGCTGTTTTTT	CASSQRLAGNTGELFF
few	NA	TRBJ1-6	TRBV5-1	TGCGCCAGCAGCTTGGTCGGCGGAACTCTATCCGGGATTTCACCCCTCCACTTT	CASSLVGGTLSGISPLHF
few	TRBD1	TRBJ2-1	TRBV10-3	TGTGCCGCACAGGCCGGGACAGCGGACAATGAGCAGTTCTTC	CAAQAGTADNEQFF
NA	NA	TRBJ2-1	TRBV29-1	TGCAGCGTTGGAAGACGGCTCTCCACCTACAATGAGCAGTTCTTC	CSVGRRLSTYNEQFF
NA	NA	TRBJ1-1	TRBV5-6	TGTGCCAGCAGCTTGCCAGGGTTCACTGAAGCTTTCTTT	CASSLPGFTEAFF